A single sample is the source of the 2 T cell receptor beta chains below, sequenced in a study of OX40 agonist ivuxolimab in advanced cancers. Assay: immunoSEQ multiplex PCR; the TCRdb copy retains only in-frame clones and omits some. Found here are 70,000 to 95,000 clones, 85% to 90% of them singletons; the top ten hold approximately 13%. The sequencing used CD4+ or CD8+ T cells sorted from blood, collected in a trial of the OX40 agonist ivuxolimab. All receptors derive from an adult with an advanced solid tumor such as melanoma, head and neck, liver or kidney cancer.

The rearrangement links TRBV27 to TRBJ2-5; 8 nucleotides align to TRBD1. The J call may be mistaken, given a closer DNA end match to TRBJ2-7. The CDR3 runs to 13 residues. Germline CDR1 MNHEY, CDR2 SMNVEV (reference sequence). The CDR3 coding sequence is TGTGCCAGTAGGACAGGGCCCTCTTACGAGCAGTACTTC. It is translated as CASRTGPSYEQYF.

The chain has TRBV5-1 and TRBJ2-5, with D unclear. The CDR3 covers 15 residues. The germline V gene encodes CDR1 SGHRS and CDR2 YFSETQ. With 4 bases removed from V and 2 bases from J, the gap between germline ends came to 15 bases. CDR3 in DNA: TGCGCCAGCAGCCCCCCCGTGGCAGCTCAAGAGACCCAGTACTTC. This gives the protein CASSPPVAAQETQYF.